The clone carrying this T cell receptor beta chain was seen ten or more times. The sample originates from a study of blood T cell repertoires in COVID-19. This CDR3 is built from 14 residues. V dropped 5 bases and J dropped 1 base, with 9 bases sitting between them. Germline CDR1 and CDR2: SGHAT and FQDESV (reference sequence). Sequenced by immunoSEQ multiplex PCR; TCRdb stores in-frame clones only, minus some. In the table there are over 300,000 clones, approximately 84% of which are singletons. This rearrangement joins TRBV11-1 to TRBJ1-3; D remains unclear. The TCR sequence derives from a woman aged 18-35 years who had recovered from COVID-19. Sequenced input: PBMCs or T cells enriched from blood (not recorded which). The CDR3 bases are TGTGCCAGCAGCGCGGCCGAGTCTGGAAACACCATATATTTT. Its protein product is CASSAAESGNTIYF.